A selection of T cell receptor beta chains follows, all from one sample in a study of cytomegalovirus exposure and HLA in healthy donors. TCRdb's copy holds only in-frame clones and misses some; the assay was immunoSEQ multiplex PCR. The table shows under 200,000 clones, with around 81% occurring only once. Sequencing used PBMCs. These receptors were collected from a woman aged 18 to 35 in good health and CMV-seropositive. Both conserved end residues are part of each CDR3. The D gene is left open where the match is weak. Some rows have no size entry. The others give once, few or many, or a class for an expanded clone.

>.|TRBV7-2|TRBJ2-1|TRBD2
TGTGCCAGCAGCCCGGGACTAGCGGGGTCCTACAATGAGCAGTTCTTC
CASSPGLAGSYNEQFF
>.|TRBV18|TRBJ1-5|.
TGTGCCAGCTCACCAGAACACCTTGGTGGCAATCAGCCCCAGCATTTT
CASSPEHLGGNQPQHF
>.|TRBV6-6|TRBJ2-3|TRBD2
TGTGCCAGCAGACCTACTAGCGGGGGGACAGATACGCAGTATTTT
CASRPTSGGTDTQYF
>.|TRBV5-1|TRBJ2-1|.
TGCGCCAGCAGCTGGGAGACAGGTTGGGACAATGAGCAGTTCTTC
CASSWETGWDNEQFF
>.|TRBV18|TRBJ2-3|TRBD1
TGTGCCAGCTCTTGGGACAGGAGTTGGGATACGCAGTATTTT
CASSWDRSWDTQYF
>.|TRBV5-6|TRBJ2-3|.
TGTGCCAGCAGCTTCTTAGCGGCCAACACAGATACGCAGTATTTT
CASSFLAANTDTQYF
>.|TRBV6-5|TRBJ1-6|.
TGTGCCAGCAGTCTCAGGAATTCACCCCTCCACTTT
CASSLRNSPLHF
>few|TRBV6-1|TRBJ2-1|TRBD1
TGTGCCAGCAGTGAAGCAGCAGGGGGCTCCTACAATGAGCAGTTCTTC
CASSEAAGGSYNEQFF
>.|TRBV5-4|TRBJ2-5|TRBD1
TGTGCCAGCAGGGGGGGACAGGGGGCAAGTGAGACCCAGTACTTC
CASRGGQGASETQYF
>.|TRBV11-2|TRBJ1-5|TRBD1
TGTGCCAGCAGCTTAGGGACAGGGGAGGATCAGCCCCAGCATTTT
CASSLGTGEDQPQHF
>.|TRBV7-8|TRBJ2-1|TRBD2
TGTGCCAGCAGCCAACTGGCCAGCGGGGGCCCCGGGGAGCAGTTCTTC
CASSQLASGGPGEQFF
>.|TRBV10-3|TRBJ1-1|.
TGTGCCATCAGTGACAGGGGCGAGAACACTGAAGCTTTCTTT
CAISDRGENTEAFF
>.|TRBV6-6|TRBJ2-1|.
TGTGCCAGCAGTTACTTGGAGAGCTCCTACAATGAGCAGTTCTTC
CASSYLESSYNEQFF
>.|TRBV4-3|TRBJ2-5|.
TGCGCCAGCAGCCGAATAGGAGGAGAGACCCAGTACTTC
CASSRIGGETQYF
>.|TRBV30|TRBJ1-6|.
TGTGCCTGGAGGGGAGGTGGAAATTCACCCCTCCACTTT
CAWRGGGNSPLHF
>.|TRBV19|TRBJ1-4|.
TGTGCCAGTAGTACTCACGCCGGACAGTTAGCTAATGAAAAACTGTTTTTT
CASSTHAGQLANEKLFF
>.|TRBV27|TRBJ2-2|TRBD1
TGTGCCAGCGGGACCGGGACAGTGAACACCGGGGAGCTGTTTTTT
CASGTGTVNTGELFF
>.|TRBV4-2|TRBJ2-1|TRBD2
TGTGCCAGCAGCCAAGAGGCGGGACTAGCGGGGGGGAAATACAATGAGCAGTTCTTC
CASSQEAGLAGGKYNEQFF
>.|TRBV30|TRBJ1-2|.
TGTGCCTGGAGTCAAAGTCAGGGGTCGGGCTACACCTTC
CAWSQSQGSGYTF
>.|TRBV19|TRBJ2-2|TRBD1
TGTGCCAGTACCCCCGGGGACAGGGGACCCGGGGAGCTGTTTTTT
CASTPGDRGPGELFF
>once|TRBV4-3|TRBJ2-1|TRBD2
TGCGCCAGCAGCCAAGACTCGGGACTAGCGGGGGGAAATGAGCAGTTCTTC
CASSQDSGLAGGNEQFF
>.|TRBV5-4|TRBJ1-2|.
TGTGCAACTTTGCGGGGGAACTATGGCTACACCTTC
CATLRGNYGYTF
>few|TRBV6-4|TRBJ2-3|TRBD2
TGTGCCAGCAGTTGGACTAGCGGGGGGGGCACAGATACGCAGTATTTT
CASSWTSGGGTDTQYF
>.|TRBV5-1|TRBJ2-4|TRBD2
TGCGCCAGCAGCTTGGCCTCGGCGGGGGGGGTTAACATTCAGTACTTC
CASSLASAGGVNIQYF
>.|TRBV6-5|TRBJ2-3|TRBD1
TGTGCCAGCAGTATGGACAGGGCACCCCATACGCAGTATTTT
CASSMDRAPHTQYF
>once|TRBV4-1|TRBJ1-2|.
TGCGCCAGCAGCCAAGATAGTCTGGGGGCGGGTGGCTACACCTTC
CASSQDSLGAGGYTF
>.|TRBV14|TRBJ1-2|.
TGTGCCAGCAGCCCCCACCCCGGCGGGAACTATGGCTACACCTTC
CASSPHPGGNYGYTF
>.|TRBV4-2|TRBJ1-1|.
TGTGCCAGCAGCCAGTCTTTAAGCCACACTGAAGCTTTCTTT
CASSQSLSHTEAFF
>.|TRBV19|TRBJ2-3|TRBD1
TGTGCCAGTAGTATAGGTGGGACAGCTATGGGGACAGATACGCAGTATTTT
CASSIGGTAMGTDTQYF
>.|TRBV4-1|TRBJ1-2|.
TGCGCCAGCAGCCCCTCGGACAGAGAGAACTATGGCTACACCTTC
CASSPSDRENYGYTF
>once|TRBV5-1|TRBJ2-1|TRBD2
TGCGCCAGCAGCCATTTCGTGCGGGGGGGGTCCTACAATGAGCAGTTCTTC
CASSHFVRGGSYNEQFF
>.|TRBV2|TRBJ1-6|.
TGTGCCAGCAAAGGAGCGATGGGTTCACCCCTCCACTTT
CASKGAMGSPLHF
>.|TRBV7-9|TRBJ1-5|TRBD1
TGTGCCAGCAGCCCGGACAGGAAGAATCAGCCCCAGCATTTT
CASSPDRKNQPQHF
>.|TRBV7-6|TRBJ2-3|.
TGTGCCAGCAGCTTTAGCGCCATCCGCACAGATACGCAGTATTTT
CASSFSAIRTDTQYF
>.|TRBV28|TRBJ1-5|.
TGTGCCAGCAGTTTTTTTCGGGGATTCGGCAATCAGCCCCAGCATTTT
CASSFFRGFGNQPQHF
>few|TRBV7-2|TRBJ2-2|.
TGTGCCAGCAGCTTATCCACGAACACCGGGGAGCTGTTTTTT
CASSLSTNTGELFF
>.|TRBV6-5|TRBJ1-1|.
TGTGCCAGCCGTAGTGGTGAAGCTTTCTTT
CASRSGEAFF
>.|TRBV5-4|TRBJ1-1|.
TGTGCCAGCAGCTTGGTCCCCACTTCAGGGAACACTGAAGCTTTCTTT
CASSLVPTSGNTEAFF
>.|TRBV2|TRBJ1-5|.
TGTGCCAGCAGTGACAGCGGGGGGTATCAGCCCCAGCATTTT
CASSDSGGYQPQHF
>.|TRBV6-5|TRBJ1-3|.
TGTGCCAGCAGCAGAGACAGAAGTCCTGGAAACACCATATATTTT
CASSRDRSPGNTIYF
>.|TRBV7-8|TRBJ2-5|.
TGTGCCAGCAGCTTCTACGGAACTAGACAAGAGACCCAGTACTTC
CASSFYGTRQETQYF
>.|TRBV4-2|TRBJ1-2|TRBD1
TGTGCCAGCAGCCAAGCAGGACAGGGGTCGAGCTATGGCTACACCTTC
CASSQAGQGSSYGYTF
>once|TRBV2|TRBJ2-5|.
TGTGCCAGCAGTGGGGGGCTTGAGACCCAGTACTTC
CASSGGLETQYF
>.|TRBV2|TRBJ2-7|TRBD2
TGTGCCAGCAGAGAAGGGACTAGCGGGACCCACGAGCAGTACTTC
CASREGTSGTHEQYF
>.|TRBV4-1|TRBJ2-7|.
TGCGCCAGCAGCCAACCCCGGGACTCCGGTGTGCAGTACTTC
CASSQPRDSGVQYF
>.|TRBV7-2|TRBJ2-3|TRBD1
TGTGCCAGCAGCTTATACAGGGGAGATACGCAGTATTTT
CASSLYRGDTQYF
>.|TRBV11-2|TRBJ1-2|.
TGTGCCAGCAGCCCAGTTCGCCCGGGTGGCTATGGCTACACCTTC
CASSPVRPGGYGYTF
>few|TRBV6-6|TRBJ1-1|.
TGTGCCAGCAGGAGAGGTCCGGACACTGAAGCTTTCTTT
CASRRGPDTEAFF
>.|TRBV11-2|TRBJ2-2|.
TGTGCCAGCAGCTTGCTCGCAGGTGGGGCGACCGGGGAGCTGTTTTTT
CASSLLAGGATGELFF
>.|TRBV28|TRBJ1-2|.
TGTGCCACCAAGTTGACGGCTTTGAGGGGCTACACCTTC
CATKLTALRGYTF
>.|TRBV6-5|TRBJ2-5|TRBD2
TGTGCCAGCAGCCGTTATGGACTAGCGACGGAGACCCAGTACTTC
CASSRYGLATETQYF
>.|TRBV4-1|TRBJ2-1|.
TGCGCCAGCAGTCATGAACCCCTCAGTGGTGAGCAGTTCTTC
CASSHEPLSGEQFF
>.|TRBV9|TRBJ1-2|TRBD1
TGTGCCAGCAGCTTCGCCCGGGACAGGGAAGTTGGCTACACCTTC
CASSFARDREVGYTF
>.|TRBV11-2|TRBJ2-5|TRBD2
TGTGCCAGCAGCACCCGCCTACTAGCGGGGGGGCCGGGGACCCAGTACTTC
CASSTRLLAGGPGTQYF
>.|TRBV6-5|TRBJ1-1|.
TGTGCCAGCAGTGCCGCCACACCGTTTGTTGAAGCTTTCTTT
CASSAATPFVEAFF